The source of this T cell receptor beta chain is a study of identical twins. Study-wide results and limits: Out-of-frame alpha sequences common to twins exhibited an excess of low generation probability. Insertions were reduced in abundant cord blood beta clonotypes but not in memory repertoires.

TCRdb recomputed calls from the 5' RACE reads with MiXCR, one row per CDR3 protein. The sample yields hundreds of thousands of distinct CDR3 sequences, 15% to 20% seen once. The CDR3 length is 15 residues. V gave up 3 bases and J gave up 3 bases, with 14 bases separating them. The germline CDR1 and CDR2 sequences are MNHEY and SVGAGI. This clonotype was recorded a few times. What it binds is unknown. These data were also reused for a study on T cells expressing NK-cell markers. From that study: CD8+ T cells in six donors included dominant NKG2C+ clonotypes at about 1.0-7.5%.

The V call is TRBV6-5, the J call TRBJ1-1; tentatively, D is TRBD1 (5 bases). The source material was PBMCs. This TCR derives from a woman between 18 and 29 years old in good health. The CDR3 sequence: CASSYRGGGDTEAFF. The CDR3 DNA reads TGTGCCAGCAGTTATCGGGGCGGTGGGGACACTGAAGCTTTCTTT.